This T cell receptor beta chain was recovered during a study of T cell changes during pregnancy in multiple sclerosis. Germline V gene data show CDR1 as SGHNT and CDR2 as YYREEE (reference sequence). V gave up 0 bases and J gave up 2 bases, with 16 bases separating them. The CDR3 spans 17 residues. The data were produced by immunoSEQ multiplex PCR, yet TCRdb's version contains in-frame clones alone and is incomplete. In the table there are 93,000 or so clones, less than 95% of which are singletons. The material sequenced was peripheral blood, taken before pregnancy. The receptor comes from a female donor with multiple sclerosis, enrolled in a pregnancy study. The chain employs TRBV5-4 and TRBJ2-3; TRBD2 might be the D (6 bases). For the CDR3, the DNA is TGTGCCAGCAGCTTGGGACTAGTGAGCGATCTCACAGATACGCAGTATTTT. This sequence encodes CASSLGLVSDLTDTQYF.